These 23 T cell receptor beta chains came from one sample sequenced in a study of cytomegalovirus exposure and HLA in healthy donors. PCR amplification relied on 60 Vbeta primers (plus 13 Jbeta primers). Clones were sequenced by immunoSEQ multiplex PCR, and TCRdb holds only the in-frame ones, with some missing. The sample holds 210,000 or so clones, nearly 80% seen once. Sequenced material: PBMCs. The receptors here all came from a man younger than 35 in good health and CMV-seronegative.

V gene TRBV5-1 combines with J gene TRBJ1-1; D possibly corresponds to TRBD1 (5 bases). V lost 0 bases to trimming and J lost 3 bases, with 6 bases between them. Per the germline V gene, CDR1 is SGHRS and CDR2 is YFSETQ. The CDR3 extends over 13 amino acids. CDR3 in amino acids: CASSLGGDTEAFF. The CDR3 DNA reads as TGCGCCAGCAGCTTGGGGGGGGACACTGAAGCTTTCTTT.

This clone was recorded only once. This rearrangement joins TRBV6-6 to TRBJ2-1; 9 bases align to TRBD2. This CDR3 contains 15 residues. Germline V gene lookup returns CDR1 MNHNY and CDR2 SVGAGI (reference sequence). After removal of 7 bases from V and 2 bases from J, the junction contained 6 bases not matched to a gene. CDR3: CASISLAGAYNEQFF. In nucleotides, the CDR3 is TGTGCCAGCATTTCATTAGCGGGGGCCTACAATGAGCAGTTCTTC.

V is TRBV19 and J is TRBJ2-1; 8 bases agree with TRBD2. V dropped 4 bases and J dropped 7; count of bases not matched to a gene: 12. CDR1 and CDR2 (germline): LNHDA, SQIVND (reference sequence). The CDR3 has 16 residues. Here the CDR3 reads CASSSRTGTRGNEQFF. Written as DNA, the CDR3 is TGTGCCAGTAGTAGCAGAACCGGGACTAGAGGAAATGAGCAGTTCTTC.

This chain joins TRBV21-1 and TRBJ1-1; the table's D gene call, TRBD1, was not cross checked with the DNA. TRBV21-1 is a documented pseudogene. The CDR3 is made up of 12 amino acids. This CDR3 reads CASIQGMTEAFF. The CDR3 nucleotides read TGTGCCAGCATACAGGGGATGACTGAAGCTTTCTTT.

This clone was counted a few times. This chain links TRBV6-6 with TRBJ2-3; 11 bases are shared with TRBD2. J was trimmed by 5 bases and V by 7 bases; bases with no gene match: 11. CDR3 length: 16 amino acids. CDR1 and CDR2 (germline): MNHNY, SVGAGI (reference sequence). The CDR3 DNA sequence: TGTGCCAGCACTCCAGGCACTAGCGGGAGTGTAGATACGCAGTATTTT. Its translation is CASTPGTSGSVDTQYF.

Many counts were recorded for this clone. The chain is built from TRBV13 and TRBJ1-2; 8 bases fit TRBD1. Germline values: CDR1 PRHDT, CDR2 FYEKMQ (reference sequence). The CDR3 runs 13 residues. J gave up 2 bases and V 6 bases, and 2 bases lay outside the gene matches. Written as DNA, the CDR3 is TGTGCCAGCAGGCGGACAGGGAACTATGGCTACACCTTC. Its protein is CASRRTGNYGYTF.

This clone has just one count. The CDR3 protein is CASSPSRPLAKDNEQFF. The CDR3 coding sequence is TGTGCCAGCAGTCCATCCAGACCCCTAGCGAAAGACAATGAGCAGTTCTTC. This chain joins TRBV27 and TRBJ2-1; D is possibly TRBD2 (6 bases). CDR1 is MNHEY and CDR2 is SMNVEV in the germline V gene (reference sequence). V was trimmed by 5 bases and J by 5 bases, leaving 22 bases between them. This CDR3 has 17 amino acids.

V is TRBV6-1 and J is TRBJ2-3; TRBD2 matches 11 bases. Germline V gene data show CDR1 as MNHNS and CDR2 as SASEGT. The CDR3 has 14 residues. V shed 10 bases and J 1 base; nucleotides not matched to a gene: 4. CDR3 region: CATPTSGGTDTQYF. Here the CDR3 DNA reads TGTGCCACCCCGACTAGCGGGGGCACAGATACGCAGTATTTT.

V usage is TRBV29-1 and J usage is TRBJ2-4, with TRBD2 matching over 8 bases. The junction had 9 bases not matched to a gene; V was cut back by 7 bases and J by 7 bases. The CDR3 has 13 amino acids. Germline values: CDR1 SQVTM, CDR2 ANQGSEA. The chain's CDR3 is CSARRTSFNIQYF. For the CDR3, the DNA is TGCAGCGCGAGGAGGACTAGCTTTAACATTCAGTACTTC.

The chain carries TRBV11-3 and TRBJ1-2; 8 bases are a match to TRBD1. V was pared by 3 bases and J by 5 bases, with 11 bases of the junction left unmatched. The CDR3 has 16 residues. Per germline, CDR1 SGHNT and CDR2 YENEEA. Written as DNA, the CDR3 is TGTGCCAGCAGCTTTCCTGACAGGGGCGTCAGGTATGGCTACACCTTC. Its translation is CASSFPDRGVRYGYTF.

The rearrangement joins TRBV5-1 to TRBJ2-5; D gene uncertain. The DNA end is a closer match to TRBJ2-7, so the J assignment may be wrong. The CDR3 has 11 amino acids. Germline V gene lookup returns CDR1 SGHRS and CDR2 YFSETQ. The CDR3, as DNA: TGCGCCAGCAGCTTGTACTACGAGCAGTACTTC. The encoded protein is CASSLYYEQYF.

CDR3 loop: CASSRLAGDWETQYF. In DNA form, the CDR3 reads TGTGCCAGCAGCAGACTAGCGGGGGATTGGGAGACCCAGTACTTC. The gene calls are TRBV11-2 and TRBJ2-5, with TRBD2 matching over 12 bases. This CDR3 is built from 15 residues. The germline V gene has CDR1 SGHAT and CDR2 FQNNGV. V trimming: 5 bases; J trimming: 5 bases; junction bases outside the gene matches: 6.

This clone was seen a few times. This chain links TRBV27 with TRBJ2-7; 10 nucleotides line up with TRBD2. The length of the CDR3 is 18 residues. In germline, CDR1 is MNHEY, CDR2 SMNVEV (reference sequence). J lost 1 base, V lost 3 bases, and 12 bases had no gene match. The DNA for the CDR3 is TGTGCCAGCAGTTTCAAAGTCCTTAGCGGGAGGCCATCCTACGAGCAGTACTTC. The encoded protein is CASSFKVLSGRPSYEQYF.

The chain combines TRBV7-9 with TRBJ2-5; a possible D gene is TRBD2 (6 bases). The CDR3 contains 19 residues. Germline loops: CDR1 SEHNR, CDR2 FQNEAQ (reference sequence). V was pared by 1 base and J by 0 bases, with 21 bases between. DNA of the CDR3: TGTGCCAGCAGCTTAGTCGGGAGTTCCAAGCGGTCAAACCAAGAGACCCAGTACTTC. This codes for CASSLVGSSKRSNQETQYF.

As DNA, the CDR3 is TGTGCCAGCAGTTGGGGACAGGTACAGTACAATGAGCAGTTCTTC. Translated: CASSWGQVQYNEQFF. The genes are TRBV27 and TRBJ2-1, with 8 bases lining up with TRBD1. Germline V gene sequence: CDR1 MNHEY, CDR2 SMNVEV (reference sequence). CDR3 length: 15 amino acids. V trimming: 4 bases; J trimming: 4 bases; junction bases outside the gene matches: 6.

J is TRBJ2-7 and V is TRBV29-1; TRBD2 matches at 13 bases. There are 13 residues in the CDR3. The germline gives CDR1 SQVTM, CDR2 ANQGSEA. The ends lost 4 bases at V and 6 bases at J; junction bases unmatched: 3. CDR3 loop: CSVGGLAGVEQYF. The DNA of the CDR3 is TGCAGCGTTGGAGGACTAGCGGGGGTCGAGCAGTACTTC.

The rearrangement joins TRBV27 to TRBJ2-7, with unresolved D. With 6 bases removed from V and 4 bases from J, the gap between germline ends came to 7 bases. In germline, CDR1 is MNHEY, CDR2 SMNVEV (reference sequence). CDR3 length: 11 residues. Here the CDR3 DNA reads TGTGCCAGCAGCTCTTATTACGAGCAGTACTTC. Amino acid sequence: CASSSYYEQYF.

The chain joins TRBV19 to TRBJ2-7; TRBD2 is a possible D gene (5 bases). Germline assignment: CDR1 LNHDA and CDR2 SQIVND (reference sequence). The CDR3 spans 12 residues. V was trimmed by 6 bases and J by 2 bases, leaving 8 bases between them. CDR3: CASSPRAYEQYF. The CDR3 DNA follows: TGTGCCAGTAGCCCGCGGGCCTACGAGCAGTACTTC.

The chain is built from TRBV5-4 and TRBJ1-4, with D uncertain. Germline CDR1 reads SGHNT; CDR2 reads YYREEE (reference sequence). The CDR3 totals 15 residues. The V and J ends lost 0 bases and 2 bases respectively, with 8 bases between them. The DNA of the CDR3 is TGTGCCAGCAGCTTGGGAGATTCCACTAATGAAAAACTGTTTTTT. This translates into CASSLGDSTNEKLFF.

J is TRBJ2-5 and V is TRBV7-8; 10 positions match TRBD1. TRBJ2-7 matches the DNA end more closely, so the J call is doubtful. The CDR3 is 16 residues long. Germline CDR1 is SGHVS and CDR2 is FQNEAQ. CDR3 DNA: TGTGCCAGCAGCCTCCTGCCCGGGACAGGGGTTGGCGAGCAGTACTTC. It codes for CASSLLPGTGVGEQYF.

The CDR3 nucleotides read TGTGCCAGCAGCGGGACAGTAGGAGAGACCCAGTACTTC. Translating it yields CASSGTVGETQYF. The genes are TRBV11-3 and TRBJ2-5, with 7 bases aligning to TRBD1. V shed 5 bases and J 4 bases; nucleotides not matched to a gene: 4. The CDR3 has 13 amino acids. Germline assignment: CDR1 SGHNT and CDR2 YENEEA.

The chain is built from TRBV30 and TRBJ1-2, with 8 bases fitting TRBD1. With V trimmed by 7 bases and J by 8 bases, 6 bases remained unmatched. Looked up from germline, CDR1 is GTSNPN and CDR2 is SVGIG (reference sequence). The CDR3 loop spans 11 amino acids. CDR3 DNA sequence: TGTGCCTTACAGGGGGGGAAAGGCTACACCTTC. It yields the protein CALQGGKGYTF.

In its sample, this clone was seen a few times. The chain couples TRBV9 to TRBJ2-7, with D maybe TRBD1 (7 bases). Germline V lookup: CDR1 SGDLS, CDR2 YYNGEE. This CDR3 is 16 amino acids long. Trimming removed 0 bases at V and 4 bases at J, with 17 bases between. The CDR3 loop reads CASSVEAGAGGYEQYF. As DNA, the CDR3 is TGTGCCAGCAGCGTAGAAGCTGGGGCAGGGGGGTACGAGCAGTACTTC. The whole variable domain, filled in from reference TRBV9 and TRBJ2-7, reads DSGVTQTPKHLITATGQRVTLRCSPRSGDLSVYWYQQSLDQGLQFLIQYYNGEERAKGNILERFSAQQFPDLHSELNLSSLELGDSALYFCASSVEAGAGGYEQYFGPGTRLTVT.